This TCR beta chain was retrieved from a study of Ad26.COV2.S vaccination and SARS-CoV-2 variants. The wider study: The COV1001 Ad26.COV2.S trial arm included the donor. Recipients of Ad26.COV2.S got it intramuscularly, once or twice 56 days apart. The study, taken as a whole, reports: Post-vaccination breadth of spike-specific CD8+ and CD4+ T cell responses was reportedly substantial. Higher spike-specific TCR breadth was found in vaccine recipients than in placebo recipients.

The ends were cut back, 3 bases at V and 3 bases at J, with 10 bases in the middle. CDR3 length: 14 amino acids. CDR1 is SGHRS, CDR2 YFSETQ, per germline. Treatment described: about 20 received Ad26.COV2.S at low or high dose, single or two shots; about 5 received placebo; per-sample allocation not given. The study sampled participants on day 63 after the first vaccine or placebo injection. As concerns this clone: What it binds is not known.

Assay used: immunoSEQ multiplex PCR; TCRdb lists only in-frame clones, some missing. This sample carries fewer than 500,000 clones, over 75% of them seen once, and the ten largest clones take 10% to 15%. The clonotype originates from a person between 18 and 65 years old who received the Ad26.COV2.S COVID-19 vaccine or a placebo. The sequenced sample was peripheral blood, obtained in a trial of Ad26.COV2.S vaccine versus placebo. This sequence joins TRBV5-1 and TRBJ2-1; D remains unclear. CDR3 residues: CASSWEGSYNEQFF. CDR3 in DNA: TGCGCCAGCAGCTGGGAAGGAAGCTACAATGAGCAGTTCTTC.